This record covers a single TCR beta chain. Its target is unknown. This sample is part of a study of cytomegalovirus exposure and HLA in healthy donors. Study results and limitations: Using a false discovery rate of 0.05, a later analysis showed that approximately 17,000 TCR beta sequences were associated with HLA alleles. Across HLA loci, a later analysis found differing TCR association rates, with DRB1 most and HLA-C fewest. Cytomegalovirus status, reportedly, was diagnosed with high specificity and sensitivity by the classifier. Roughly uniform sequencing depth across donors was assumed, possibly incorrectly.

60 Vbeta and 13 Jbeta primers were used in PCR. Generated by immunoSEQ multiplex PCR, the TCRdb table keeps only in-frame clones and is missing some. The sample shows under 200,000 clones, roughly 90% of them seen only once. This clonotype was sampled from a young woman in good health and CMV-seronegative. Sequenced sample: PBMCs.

CDR3 sequence (DNA): TGTGCCAGTAGATGGGGGGGGCACGGCACTGAAGCTTTCTTT. This codes for CASRWGGHGTEAFF. The chain is built from TRBV19 and TRBJ1-1; D might be TRBD1 (6 bases). The CDR3 totals 14 residues. V lost 6 bases to trimming and J lost 4 bases, with 15 bases between them. The germline V gene has CDR1 LNHDA and CDR2 SQIVND (reference sequence).